The following is a TCR beta chain sequence with its context. This may arise from a read error, as a much more abundant clone is one base away. The data belong to a study of tumor-infiltrating lymphocytes in primary liver carcinoma. Overall study: Measuring roughly 4.2 to 11 cm across, the tumors were staged as T1-T3 N0M0.

CDR3 size: 14 residues. The trim removed 3 bases at V and 6 bases at J, leaving 6 bases unmatched. Germline lookup yields CDR1 SGHRS and CDR2 YFSETQ. Joint extraction of RNA and DNA used roughly 18-34 mg of bulk tissue that was unsorted. The investigators made TCR beta cDNA from 400 to 550 ng total RNA, using a constant-region primer. Slightly modified ARM-PCR with three nested multiplex PCR rounds yielded TCR beta libraries. The study ran its first two PCR rounds for nine to ten cycles each, using TRBV1-TRBV30 forward primers and a C-beta reverse primer. TCRdb analysed the multiplex PCR reads with MiXCR anew, one entry per CDR3 protein. Of 95,000 to 100,000 distinct CDR3 sequences in the sample, around two thirds are singletons; the top ten hold roughly an eighth.

This receptor was taken from a woman in her sixties or seventies with primary liver carcinoma and hepatitis B virus infection. The specimen sequenced was liver tumor tissue from sampling region 2. This sample's subset: tumor region T2, inferior pole. The chain uses TRBV5-1 and TRBJ2-3; 8 positions match TRBD2. CDR3 residues: CASSSGLAADTQYF. The CDR3 bases are TGCGCCAGCAGCTCTGGACTAGCAGCTGATACGCAGTATTTT.